What follows are 9 T cell receptor beta chains derived from one specimen sequenced in a study of cytomegalovirus exposure and HLA in healthy donors. Sequenced by immunoSEQ multiplex PCR; TCRdb stores in-frame clones only, minus some. The sample carries approximately 150,000 clones, about 90% recorded once. The sample comprised PBMCs. These receptor sequences come from a woman younger than 30 in good health and CMV-seropositive.

The genes are TRBV27 and TRBJ1-1; D possibly corresponds to TRBD1 (5 bases). V gave up 4 bases and J gave up 0 bases, with 6 bases separating them. Germline CDR1 MNHEY, CDR2 SMNVEV (reference sequence). This CDR3 has 13 residues. The CDR3, as DNA: TGTGCCAGCAGTTGGGGGGTGAACACTGAAGCTTTCTTT. This codes for CASSWGVNTEAFF.

The chain has TRBV11-1 and TRBJ2-1; D not certain. The CDR3 loop spans 12 amino acids. V shed 1 base and J shed 10 bases, with 8 bases lying between them. CDR1 and CDR2 (germline): SGHAT, FQDESV (reference sequence). The CDR3 loop reads CASSLGRREQFF. Here the CDR3 DNA reads TGTGCCAGCAGCTTAGGCCGCCGGGAGCAGTTCTTC.

This clone appeared once. The chain employs TRBV7-9 and TRBJ2-2; 8 positions match TRBD1. After removal of 5 bases from V and 5 bases from J, the junction contained 10 bases not matched to a gene. This CDR3 contains 16 residues. The V gene's germline CDR1 is SEHNR and CDR2 FQNEAQ (reference sequence). This CDR3 is CASSPHRGWWTGELFF. The CDR3 DNA reads as TGTGCCAGCAGCCCACACAGGGGGTGGTGGACCGGGGAGCTGTTTTTT.

The rearrangement uses TRBV19 and TRBJ1-5; 9 nucleotides align to TRBD1. The V segment lost 5 bases and the J segment 5 bases; nucleotides outside the gene matches: 1. CDR3 length: 13 amino acids. The germline V gene encodes CDR1 LNHDA and CDR2 SQIVND (reference sequence). CDR3 sequence reads: CASSWTGDQPQHF. The DNA of the CDR3 is TGTGCCAGTAGTTGGACAGGGGATCAGCCCCAGCATTTT.

V gene TRBV18 combines with J gene TRBJ1-6, with D tentatively TRBD1 (6 bases). V shed 3 bases and J shed 7 bases, with 19 bases lying between them. This CDR3 has 17 residues. Germline loops: CDR1 KGHSH, CDR2 LQKENI. The CDR3 here is CASSPPSSRGFNSPLHF. For the CDR3, the DNA is TGTGCCAGCTCACCGCCCTCCTCCAGGGGCTTCAATTCACCCCTCCACTTT.

The V call is TRBV29-1, the J call TRBJ2-2, with D uncertain. Germline lookup yields CDR1 SQVTM and CDR2 ANQGSEA. The V and J ends lost 1 base and 4 bases respectively, with 7 bases between them. The CDR3 runs to 13 residues. CDR3 sequence reads: CSVEGSGTGELFF. CDR3 bases: TGCAGCGTTGAAGGTTCGGGCACCGGGGAGCTGTTTTTT.

V gene TRBV19 combines with J gene TRBJ1-1; no clear D. V was clipped by 5 bases and J by 0 bases, with 13 bases between them. Per the germline V gene, CDR1 is LNHDA and CDR2 is SQIVND (reference sequence). The CDR3 is made up of 15 amino acids. The CDR3 region is CASSSQNVMNTEAFF. CDR3 sequence (DNA): TGTGCCAGTAGTTCCCAGAACGTGATGAACACTGAAGCTTTCTTT.

The gene calls are TRBV5-6 and TRBJ2-7; 8 bases map to TRBD2. CDR1 and CDR2 (germline): SGHDT, YYEEEE. The V and J ends lost 2 bases and 6 bases, in that order; junction bases with no gene match: 7. This CDR3 region has 14 residues. In DNA form, the CDR3 reads TGTGCCAGCAGCTTTTCCGGGACTAGTAGCGAGCAGTACTTC. Translation: CASSFSGTSSEQYF.

The genes are TRBV30 and TRBJ2-3; 8 bases align to TRBD2. The V segment lost 0 bases and the J segment 4 bases; nucleotides outside the gene matches: 3. The CDR3 is 14 amino acids. In germline, CDR1 is GTSNPN, CDR2 SVGIG (reference sequence). In DNA, the CDR3 is TGTGCCTGGAGTGTACGGGGGGGGGCAGATACGCAGTATTTT. Translated, it gives CAWSVRGGADTQYF.